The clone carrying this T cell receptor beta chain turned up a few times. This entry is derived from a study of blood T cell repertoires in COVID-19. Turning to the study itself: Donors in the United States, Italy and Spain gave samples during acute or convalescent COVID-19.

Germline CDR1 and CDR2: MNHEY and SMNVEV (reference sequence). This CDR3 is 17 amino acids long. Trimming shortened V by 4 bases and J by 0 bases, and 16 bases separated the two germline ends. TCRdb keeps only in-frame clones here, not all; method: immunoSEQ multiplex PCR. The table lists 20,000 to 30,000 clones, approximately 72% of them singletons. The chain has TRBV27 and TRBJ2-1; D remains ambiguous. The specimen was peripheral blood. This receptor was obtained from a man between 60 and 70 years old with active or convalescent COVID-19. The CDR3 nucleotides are TGTGCCAGCAGTTACTCTAATGCCGTGAGCTCCTACAATGAGCAGTTCTTC. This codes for CASSYSNAVSSYNEQFF.